The 10 T cell receptor beta chains in this list originate from one sample, sequenced in a study of shared clonotypes between healthy human individuals. Here immunoSEQ multiplex PCR was the method, and the copy in TCRdb shows in-frame clones only, minus some. The sample lists about 2 million clones; 90% to 95% were seen once. Sequencing was performed on naive CD4+ T cells sorted from blood. The subset is: CD45RA+ positively selected. These receptor sequences come from a man aged 18 to 35 in good health.

The chain carries TRBV5-1 and TRBJ2-7; a weak D match, TRBD2 (6 bases). Trimming removed 3 bases from V and 4 bases from J, with 11 bases in between. The CDR3 covers 13 residues. Per the germline V gene, CDR1 is SGHRS and CDR2 is YFSETQ. CDR3 sequence reads: CASSWDLTYEQYF. In DNA, the CDR3 is TGCGCCAGCAGCTGGGACTTGACTTACGAGCAGTACTTC.

The rearrangement joins TRBV30 to TRBJ1-5; 9 bases are shared with TRBD1. This CDR3 spans 13 amino acids. CDR1 and CDR2 (germline): GTSNPN, SVGIG (reference sequence). V gave up 5 bases and J gave up 6 bases; unmatched junction bases: 5. This chain's CDR3 is CAWGQGSPQPQHF. CDR3 sequence (DNA): TGTGCCTGGGGACAGGGGTCCCCTCAGCCCCAGCATTTT.

V and J are TRBV2 and TRBJ2-7; no firm D call. Germline lookup yields CDR1 SNHLY and CDR2 FYNNEI. Trimming removed 6 bases from V and 1 base from J, with 10 bases in between. The length of the CDR3 is 13 residues. The CDR3 sequence: CASSDDISYEQYF. CDR3 nucleotides: TGTGCCAGCAGCGATGACATTTCCTACGAGCAGTACTTC.

The chain uses TRBV6-6 and TRBJ2-7, with 7 bases identical to TRBD1. Per the germline V gene, CDR1 is MNHNY and CDR2 is SVGAGI (reference sequence). The CDR3 consists of 15 residues. With 7 bases clipped from V and 0 bases from J, the junction kept 9 bases outside the gene matches. The CDR3 region is CASTLTGTLSYEQYF. CDR3 sequence (DNA): TGTGCCAGCACTTTGACAGGGACCCTCTCCTACGAGCAGTACTTC.

The chain carries TRBV25-1 and TRBJ2-2; TRBD1 agrees at 11 bases. The CDR3 covers 17 residues. CDR1 is MGHDK, CDR2 SYGVNS, per germline. V dropped 4 bases and J dropped 3; count of bases not matched to a gene: 7. DNA of the CDR3: TGTGCCAGCAGTGCCCTAAAGGGACAGGGGGACACCGGGGAGCTGTTTTTT. This sequence encodes CASSALKGQGDTGELFF.

This chain links TRBV2 with TRBJ1-2; no clear D gene. V lost 6 bases, J lost 4 bases, and 9 bases lay in between. This CDR3 spans 12 amino acids. Germline loops: CDR1 SNHLY, CDR2 FYNNEI. CDR3 coding DNA: TGTGCCAGCAGAAGGCAATCCTATGGCTACACCTTC. Its protein is CASRRQSYGYTF.

The V gene is TRBV27, the J gene TRBJ2-7, with 10 positions matching TRBD1. The V gene's germline CDR1 is MNHEY and CDR2 SMNVEV (reference sequence). The CDR3 is 17 amino acids. The junction had 17 bases not matched to a gene; V was cut back by 8 bases and J by 4 bases. The DNA of the CDR3 is TGTGCCAGCTCCAGAGCTATGGGACAGGGGATTTCTTACGAGCAGTACTTC. Residues: CASSRAMGQGISYEQYF.

The chain couples TRBV4-3 to TRBJ2-1; unclear D gene. The V end was cut by 4 bases, the J end by 0 bases, with 10 bases between. Germline loops: CDR1 LGHNA, CDR2 YSLEER. This CDR3 is built from 15 residues. Here the CDR3 DNA reads TGCGCCAGCAGCCCGGAAGTAGGCTCCTACAATGAGCAGTTCTTC. Amino acids: CASSPEVGSYNEQFF.

The rearrangement joins TRBV19 to TRBJ1-1; possibly TRBD1 for D (6 bases). V dropped 5 bases and J dropped 7 bases, with 17 bases sitting between them. Germline CDR1 is LNHDA and CDR2 is SQIVND (reference sequence). This CDR3 is 14 amino acids long. The CDR3 loop reads CASSPTGPFREAFF. Written as DNA, the CDR3 is TGTGCCAGTAGTCCCACAGGGCCTTTTCGTGAAGCTTTCTTT.

The CDR3 protein is CASSLGTAPVGPQHF. The CDR3 region has the DNA TGTGCCAGCTCACTCGGGACAGCCCCGGTAGGGCCCCAGCATTTT. The chain carries TRBV18 and TRBJ1-5, with TRBD1 matching over 7 bases. In germline, CDR1 is KGHSH, CDR2 LQKENI. The V gene end was trimmed by 4 bases and the J gene end by 9 bases; junction bases not matched to a gene: 12. The CDR3 has 15 residues.